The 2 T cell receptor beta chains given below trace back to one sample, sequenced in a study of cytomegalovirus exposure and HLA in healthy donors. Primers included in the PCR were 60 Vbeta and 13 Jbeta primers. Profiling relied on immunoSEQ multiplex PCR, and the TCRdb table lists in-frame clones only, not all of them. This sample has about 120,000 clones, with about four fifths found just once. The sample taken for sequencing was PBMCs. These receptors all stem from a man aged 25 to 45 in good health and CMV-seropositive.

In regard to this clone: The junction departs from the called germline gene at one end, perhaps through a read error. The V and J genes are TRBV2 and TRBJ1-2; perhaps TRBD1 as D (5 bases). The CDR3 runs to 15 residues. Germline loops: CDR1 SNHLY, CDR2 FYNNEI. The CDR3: CASTEWGGEDYGYTF. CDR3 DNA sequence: TGTGCCAGCACTGAATGGGGGGGAGAGGACTATGGCTACACCTTC.

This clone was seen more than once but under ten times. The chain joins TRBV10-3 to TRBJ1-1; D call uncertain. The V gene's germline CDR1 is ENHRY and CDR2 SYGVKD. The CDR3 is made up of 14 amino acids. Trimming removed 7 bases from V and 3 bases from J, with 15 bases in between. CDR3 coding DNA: TGTGCCATCACCCCAAGGACTGACGACACTGAAGCTTTCTTT. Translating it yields CAITPRTDDTEAFF.